This T cell receptor beta chain was found in a study of CD8+CD57+ T cells in acquired aplastic anemia. CDR3 and TCR beta VDJ profiling relied on genomic DNA as the template. Using its own MiXCR run on the reads, TCRdb lists one record per CDR3 protein. The table records a few hundred thousand distinct CDR3 sequences, just under 70% of them present only once. On this clonotype: As yet, its antigen is unknown.

Study conclusions and caveats: Researchers reported that CD8+ Simpson's diversity was not significantly different in patients versus controls.

The clonotype comes from a human donor in good health, serving as a control. Sequences were obtained from sorted CD4+, CD8+, or CD8+CD57+ T cells (not recorded which) from PBMCs.

The DNA for the CDR3 is TGCAGTGCTAGAGGTGAGGGGTTCTACGAGCAGTACTTC. This sequence encodes CSARGEGFYEQYF. V and J are TRBV20-1 and TRBJ2-7; D assignment may be TRBD1 or TRBD2 (5 bases each). Deletions cut 1 base from V and 3 bases from J, with 10 bases between. Looked up from germline, CDR1 is DFQATT and CDR2 is SNEGSKA (reference sequence). The CDR3 has 13 amino acids.